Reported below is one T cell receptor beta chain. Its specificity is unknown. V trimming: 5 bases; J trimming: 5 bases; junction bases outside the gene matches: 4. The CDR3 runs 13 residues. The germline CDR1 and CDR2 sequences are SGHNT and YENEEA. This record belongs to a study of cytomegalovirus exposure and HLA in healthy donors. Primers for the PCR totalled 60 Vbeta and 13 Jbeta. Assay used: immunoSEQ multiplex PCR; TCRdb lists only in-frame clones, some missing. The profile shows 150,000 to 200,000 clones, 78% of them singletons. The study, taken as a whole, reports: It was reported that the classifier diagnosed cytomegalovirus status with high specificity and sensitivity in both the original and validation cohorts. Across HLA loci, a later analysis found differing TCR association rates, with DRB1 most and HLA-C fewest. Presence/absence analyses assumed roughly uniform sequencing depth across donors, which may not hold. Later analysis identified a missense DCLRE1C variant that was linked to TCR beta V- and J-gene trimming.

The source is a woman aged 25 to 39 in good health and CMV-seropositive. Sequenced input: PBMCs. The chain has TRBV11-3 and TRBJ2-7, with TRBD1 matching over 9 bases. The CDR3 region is CASSIQGADEQYF. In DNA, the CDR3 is TGTGCCAGCAGCATACAGGGGGCCGACGAGCAGTACTTC. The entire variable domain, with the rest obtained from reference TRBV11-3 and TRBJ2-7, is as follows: EAGVVQSPRYKIIEKKQPVAFWCNPISGHNTLYWYLQNLGQGPELLIRYENEEAVDDSQLPKDRFSAERLKGVDSTLKIQPAELGDSAVYLCASSIQGADEQYFGPGTRLTVT.